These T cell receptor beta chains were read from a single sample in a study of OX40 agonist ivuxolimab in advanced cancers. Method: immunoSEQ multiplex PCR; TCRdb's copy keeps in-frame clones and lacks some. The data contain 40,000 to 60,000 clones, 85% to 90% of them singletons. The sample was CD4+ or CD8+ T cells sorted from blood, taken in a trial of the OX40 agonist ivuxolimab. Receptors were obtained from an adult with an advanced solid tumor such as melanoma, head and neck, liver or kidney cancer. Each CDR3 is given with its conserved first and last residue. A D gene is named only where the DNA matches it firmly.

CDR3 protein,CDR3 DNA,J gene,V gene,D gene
CASGRGWGANEKLFF,TGCGCCAGCGGTCGTGGGTGGGGTGCTAATGAAAAACTGTTTTTT,TRBJ1-4,TRBV5-1,NA
CASSLEGRYTDTQYF,TGCGCCAGCAGCTTGGAGGGCAGGTACACAGATACGCAGTATTTT,TRBJ2-3,TRBV5-1,NA
CASSAGDGNYGYTF,TGTGCCAGCAGTGCGGGGGACGGTAACTATGGCTACACCTTC,TRBJ1-2,TRBV6-5,NA
CASSLNRDYGYTF,TGTGCCAGCAGCTTGAACAGGGACTATGGCTACACCTTC,TRBJ1-2,TRBV5-5,NA
CASSPISGRSYEQYF,TGCGCCAGCAGCCCTATCTCCGGCCGGTCCTACGAGCAGTACTTC,TRBJ2-7,TRBV5-1,NA
CASSVADGRGGSGNTIYF,TGTGCCAGCAGCGTAGCGGATGGTCGGGGTGGCTCTGGAAACACCATATATTTT,TRBJ1-3,TRBV9,NA
CASSLRQGLAGGNYEQYF,TGCGCCAGCAGCTTGCGACAGGGACTAGCGGGAGGAAACTACGAGCAGTACTTC,TRBJ2-7,TRBV5-1,TRBD2
CASRRTGNTEAFF,TGTGCCAGCAGACGGACGGGGAACACTGAAGCTTTCTTT,TRBJ1-1,TRBV11-2,NA
CASRQGGGNTIYF,TGCGCCAGCAGACAGGGAGGCGGAAACACCATATATTTT,TRBJ1-3,TRBV5-1,NA
CASSDGTGYYEQYF,TGTGCCAGCAGTGACGGGACAGGGTACTACGAGCAGTACTTC,TRBJ2-7,TRBV2,TRBD1